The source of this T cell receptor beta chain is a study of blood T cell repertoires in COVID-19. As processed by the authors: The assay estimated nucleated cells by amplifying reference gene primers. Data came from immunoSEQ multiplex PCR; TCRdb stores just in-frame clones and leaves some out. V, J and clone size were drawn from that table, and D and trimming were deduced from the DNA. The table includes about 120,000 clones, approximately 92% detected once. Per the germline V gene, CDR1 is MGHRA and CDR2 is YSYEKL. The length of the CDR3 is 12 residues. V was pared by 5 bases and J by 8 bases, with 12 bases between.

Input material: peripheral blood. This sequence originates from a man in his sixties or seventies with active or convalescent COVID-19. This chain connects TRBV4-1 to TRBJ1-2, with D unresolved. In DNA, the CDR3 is TGCGCCAGCAGCGCTACGGGTGGCGGCTACACCTTC. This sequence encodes CASSATGGGYTF.